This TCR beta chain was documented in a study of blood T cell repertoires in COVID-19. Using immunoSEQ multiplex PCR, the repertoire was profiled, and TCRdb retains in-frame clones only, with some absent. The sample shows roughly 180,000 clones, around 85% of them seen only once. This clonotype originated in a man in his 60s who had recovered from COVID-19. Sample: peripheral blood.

CDR3: CASSFGGGRHNEQFF. The DNA of the CDR3 is TGTGCCAGCAGCTTCGGGGGGGGTAGACACAATGAGCAGTTCTTC. The chain has TRBV7-2 and TRBJ2-1, with 8 positions matching TRBD2. Germline V CDR1 and CDR2: SGHTA, FQGNSA. With 3 bases clipped from V and 5 bases from J, the junction kept 6 bases outside the gene matches. The CDR3 contains 15 residues. The complete variable domain, with remaining parts taken from reference TRBV7-2 and TRBJ2-1, reads GAGVSQSPSNKVTEKGKDVELRCDPISGHTALYWYRQSLGQGLEFLIYFQGNSAPDKSGLPSDRFSAERTGGSVSTLTIQRTQQEDSAVYLCASSFGGGRHNEQFFGPGTRLTVL.